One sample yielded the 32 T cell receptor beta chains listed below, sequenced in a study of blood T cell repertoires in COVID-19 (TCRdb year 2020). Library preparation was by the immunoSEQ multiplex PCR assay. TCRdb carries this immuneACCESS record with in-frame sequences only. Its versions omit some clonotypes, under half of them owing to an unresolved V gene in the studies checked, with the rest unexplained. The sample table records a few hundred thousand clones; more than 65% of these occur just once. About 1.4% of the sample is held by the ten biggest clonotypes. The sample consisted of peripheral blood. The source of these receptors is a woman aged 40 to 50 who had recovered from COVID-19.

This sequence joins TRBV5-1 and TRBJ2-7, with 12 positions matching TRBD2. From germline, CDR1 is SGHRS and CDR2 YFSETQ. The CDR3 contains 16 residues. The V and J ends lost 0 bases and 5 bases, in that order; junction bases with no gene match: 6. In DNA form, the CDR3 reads TGCGCCAGCAGCTTGGAGCTAGCGGGGGGGCCGGACGAGCAGTACTTC. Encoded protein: CASSLELAGGPDEQYF.

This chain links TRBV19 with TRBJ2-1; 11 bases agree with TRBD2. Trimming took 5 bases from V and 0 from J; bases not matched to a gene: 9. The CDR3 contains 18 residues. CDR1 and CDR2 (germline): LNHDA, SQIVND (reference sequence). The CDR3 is CASSQVLAGVSSYNEQFF. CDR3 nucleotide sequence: TGTGCCAGTAGTCAGGTACTAGCGGGGGTCAGCTCCTACAATGAGCAGTTCTTC. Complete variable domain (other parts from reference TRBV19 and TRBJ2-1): DGGITQSPKYLFRKEGQNVTLSCEQNLNHDAMYWYRQDPGQGLRLIYYSQIVNDFQKGDIAEGYSVSREKKESFPLTVTSAQKNPTAFYLCASSQVLAGVSSYNEQFFGPGTRLTVL.

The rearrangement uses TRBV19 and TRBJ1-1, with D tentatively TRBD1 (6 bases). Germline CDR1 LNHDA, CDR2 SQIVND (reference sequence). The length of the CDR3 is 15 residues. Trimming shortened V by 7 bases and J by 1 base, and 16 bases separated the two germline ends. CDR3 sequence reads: CASMLDRRANTEAFF. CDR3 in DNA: TGTGCCAGTATGTTGGACAGAAGGGCGAACACTGAAGCTTTCTTT.

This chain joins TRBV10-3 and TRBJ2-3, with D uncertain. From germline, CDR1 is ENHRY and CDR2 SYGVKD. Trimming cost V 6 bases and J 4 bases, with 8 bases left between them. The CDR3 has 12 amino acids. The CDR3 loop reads CAISRESDTQYF. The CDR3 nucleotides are TGTGCCATCAGCCGAGAGTCAGATACGCAGTATTTT.

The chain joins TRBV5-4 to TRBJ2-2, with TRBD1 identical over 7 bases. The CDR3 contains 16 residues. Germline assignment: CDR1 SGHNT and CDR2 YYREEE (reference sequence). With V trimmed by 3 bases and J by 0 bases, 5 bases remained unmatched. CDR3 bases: TGTGCCAGCAGCTCGGGACAGAATTCGAACACCGGGGAGCTGTTTTTT. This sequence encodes CASSSGQNSNTGELFF. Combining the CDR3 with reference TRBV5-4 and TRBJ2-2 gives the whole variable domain ETGVTQSPTHLIKTRGQQVTLRCSSQSGHNTVSWYQQALGQGPQFIFQYYREEENGRGNFPPRFSGLQFPNYSSELNVNALELDDSALYLCASSSGQNSNTGELFFGEGSRLTVL.

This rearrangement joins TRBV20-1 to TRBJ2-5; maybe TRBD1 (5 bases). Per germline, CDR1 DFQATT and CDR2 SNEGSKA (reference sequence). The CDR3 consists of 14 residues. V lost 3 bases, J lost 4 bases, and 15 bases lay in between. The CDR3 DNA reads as TGCAGTGCTAGTGTGGGCCCAAGGGGAGAGACCCAGTACTTC. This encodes CSASVGPRGETQYF.

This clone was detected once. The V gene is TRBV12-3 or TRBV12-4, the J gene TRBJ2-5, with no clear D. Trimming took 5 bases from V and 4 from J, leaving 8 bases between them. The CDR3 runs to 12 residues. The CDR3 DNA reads TGTGCCAGCAGTCCAGTTGGAGAGACCCAGTACTTC. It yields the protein CASSPVGETQYF.

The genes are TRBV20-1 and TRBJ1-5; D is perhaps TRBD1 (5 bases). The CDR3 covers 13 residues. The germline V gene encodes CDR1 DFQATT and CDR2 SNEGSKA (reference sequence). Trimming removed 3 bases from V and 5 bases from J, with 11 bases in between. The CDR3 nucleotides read TGCAGTGCTAGTATCGGGGGGGATCAGCCCCAGCATTTT. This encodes CSASIGGDQPQHF.

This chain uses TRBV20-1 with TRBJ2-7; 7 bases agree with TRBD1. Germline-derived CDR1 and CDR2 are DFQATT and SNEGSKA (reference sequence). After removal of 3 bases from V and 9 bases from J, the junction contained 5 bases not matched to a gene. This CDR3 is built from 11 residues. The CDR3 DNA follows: TGCAGTGCTAGTGACAGGGAATGGCAGTACTTC. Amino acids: CSASDREWQYF.

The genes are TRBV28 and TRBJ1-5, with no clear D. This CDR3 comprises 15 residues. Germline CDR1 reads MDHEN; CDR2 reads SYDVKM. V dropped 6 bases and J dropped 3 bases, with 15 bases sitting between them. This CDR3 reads CASSRGSTSNQPQHF. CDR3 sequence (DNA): TGTGCCAGCAGCCGCGGCAGTACATCCAATCAGCCCCAGCATTTT.

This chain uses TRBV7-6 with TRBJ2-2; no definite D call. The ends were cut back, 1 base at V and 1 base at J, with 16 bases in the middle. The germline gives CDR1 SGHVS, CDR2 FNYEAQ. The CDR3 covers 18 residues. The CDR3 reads CASSLENPAPLNTGELFF. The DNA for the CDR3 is TGTGCCAGCAGCTTAGAAAATCCAGCGCCGTTGAACACCGGGGAGCTGTTTTTT.

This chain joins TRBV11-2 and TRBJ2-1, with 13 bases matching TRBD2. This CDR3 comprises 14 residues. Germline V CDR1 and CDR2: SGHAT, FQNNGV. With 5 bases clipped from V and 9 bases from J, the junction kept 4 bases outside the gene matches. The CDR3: CASSLRLAGGEQFF. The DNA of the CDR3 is TGTGCCAGCAGCCTACGACTAGCGGGGGGTGAGCAGTTCTTC.

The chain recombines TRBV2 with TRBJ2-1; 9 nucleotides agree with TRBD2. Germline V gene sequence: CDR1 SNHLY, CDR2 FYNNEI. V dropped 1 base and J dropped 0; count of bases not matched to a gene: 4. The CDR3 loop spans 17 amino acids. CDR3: CASSEEGGGASYNEQFF. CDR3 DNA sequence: TGTGCCAGCAGTGAAGAGGGCGGGGGGGCCTCCTACAATGAGCAGTTCTTC.

Here the CDR3 DNA reads TGTGCCAGCTCACCACGCCAGGCCATGAACACTGAAGCTTTCTTT. Amino acid sequence: CASSPRQAMNTEAFF. V and J are TRBV18 and TRBJ1-1; no reliable D call. The CDR3 loop spans 15 amino acids. V lost 1 base, J lost 0 bases, and 9 bases lay in between. Germline V gene data show CDR1 as KGHSH and CDR2 as LQKENI.

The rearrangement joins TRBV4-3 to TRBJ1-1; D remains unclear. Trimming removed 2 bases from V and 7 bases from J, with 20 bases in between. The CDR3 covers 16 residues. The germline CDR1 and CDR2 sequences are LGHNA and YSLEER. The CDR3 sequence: CASSQPGQGDRGEAFF. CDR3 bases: TGCGCCAGCAGCCAACCTGGGCAAGGAGATCGGGGTGAAGCTTTCTTT.

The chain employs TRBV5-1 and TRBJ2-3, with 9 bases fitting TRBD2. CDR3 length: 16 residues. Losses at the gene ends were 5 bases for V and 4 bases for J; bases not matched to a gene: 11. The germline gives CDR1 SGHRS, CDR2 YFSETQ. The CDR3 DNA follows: TGCGCCAGCAGACCCCGAAGCGGGGGGACTGCAGATACGCAGTATTTT. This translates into CASRPRSGGTADTQYF.

CDR3 sequence: CASSSEGTGNQETQYF. Here the CDR3 DNA reads TGTGCCAGCTCTTCAGAAGGGACAGGGAACCAAGAGACCCAGTACTTC. V usage is TRBV18 and J usage is TRBJ2-5, with TRBD1 matching over 9 bases. The trim removed 6 bases at V and 0 bases at J, leaving 8 bases unmatched. In germline, CDR1 is KGHSH, CDR2 LQKENI. The CDR3 spans 16 residues.

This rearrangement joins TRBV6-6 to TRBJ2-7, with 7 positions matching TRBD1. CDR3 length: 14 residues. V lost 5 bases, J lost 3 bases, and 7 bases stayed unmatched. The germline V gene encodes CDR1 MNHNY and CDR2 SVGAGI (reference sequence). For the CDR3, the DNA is TGTGCCAGCAGTATCGCCGGGACAGACTACGAGCAGTACTTC. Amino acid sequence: CASSIAGTDYEQYF.

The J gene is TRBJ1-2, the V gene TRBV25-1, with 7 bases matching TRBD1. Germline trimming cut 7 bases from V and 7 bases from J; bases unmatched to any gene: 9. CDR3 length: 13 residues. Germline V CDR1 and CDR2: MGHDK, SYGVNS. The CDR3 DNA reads TGTGCCAGCACTCTAGGGACAGATGTTGGCTACACCTTC. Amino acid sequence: CASTLGTDVGYTF.

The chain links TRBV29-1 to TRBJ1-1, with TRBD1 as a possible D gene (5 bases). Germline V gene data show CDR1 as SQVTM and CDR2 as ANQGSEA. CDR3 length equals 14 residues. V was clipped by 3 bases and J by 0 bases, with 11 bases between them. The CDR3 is CSVDVGQLNTEAFF. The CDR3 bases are TGCAGCGTTGACGTGGGGCAGCTGAACACTGAAGCTTTCTTT.

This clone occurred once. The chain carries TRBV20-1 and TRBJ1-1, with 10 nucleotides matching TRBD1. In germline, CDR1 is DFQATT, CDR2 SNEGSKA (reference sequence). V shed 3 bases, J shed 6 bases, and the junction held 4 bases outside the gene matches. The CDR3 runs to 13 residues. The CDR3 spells CSASTGQGSEAFF. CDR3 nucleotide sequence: TGCAGTGCTAGTACGGGACAGGGGTCTGAAGCTTTCTTT.

The CDR3 DNA reads as TGTGCCAGTATAAACGGACAGGGTACAGGCGAGCAGTTCTTC. Amino acids: CASINGQGTGEQFF. The chain combines TRBV19 with TRBJ2-1; TRBD1 matches at 8 bases. The CDR3 has 14 residues. The V gene end was trimmed by 7 bases and the J gene end by 10 bases; junction bases not matched to a gene: 12. Looked up from germline, CDR1 is LNHDA and CDR2 is SQIVND (reference sequence).

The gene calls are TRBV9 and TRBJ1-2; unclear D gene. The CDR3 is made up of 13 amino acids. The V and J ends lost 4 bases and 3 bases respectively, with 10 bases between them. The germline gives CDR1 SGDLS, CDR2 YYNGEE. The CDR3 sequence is CASSPTAYYGYTF. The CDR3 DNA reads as TGTGCCAGCAGCCCTACAGCATACTATGGCTACACCTTC.

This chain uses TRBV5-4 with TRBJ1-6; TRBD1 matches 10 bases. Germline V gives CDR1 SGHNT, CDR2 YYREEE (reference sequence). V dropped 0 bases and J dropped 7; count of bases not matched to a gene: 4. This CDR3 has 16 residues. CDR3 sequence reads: CASSLAGTGANSPLHF. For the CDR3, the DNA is TGTGCCAGCAGCTTGGCCGGGACAGGGGCGAATTCACCCCTCCACTTT.

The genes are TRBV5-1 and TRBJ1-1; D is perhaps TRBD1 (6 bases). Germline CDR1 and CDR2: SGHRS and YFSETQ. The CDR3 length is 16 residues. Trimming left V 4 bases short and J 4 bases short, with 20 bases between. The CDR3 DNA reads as TGCGCCAGCAGCAAACAGGGACACCAAGACCCCACTGAAGCTTTCTTT. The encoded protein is CASSKQGHQDPTEAFF.

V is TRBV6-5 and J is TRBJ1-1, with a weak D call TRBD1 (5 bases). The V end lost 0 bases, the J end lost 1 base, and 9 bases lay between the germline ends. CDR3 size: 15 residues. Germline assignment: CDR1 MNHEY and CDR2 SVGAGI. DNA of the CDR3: TGTGCCAGCAGTTACTCTGCGGGGCCGAACACTGAAGCTTTCTTT. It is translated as CASSYSAGPNTEAFF.

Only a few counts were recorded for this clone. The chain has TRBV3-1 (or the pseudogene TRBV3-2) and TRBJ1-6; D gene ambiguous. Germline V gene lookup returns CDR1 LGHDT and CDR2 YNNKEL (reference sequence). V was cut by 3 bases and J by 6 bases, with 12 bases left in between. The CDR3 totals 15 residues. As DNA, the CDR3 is TGTGCCAGCAGCCAGGCCCCGGGGTTTAATTCACCCCTCCACTTT. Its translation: CASSQAPGFNSPLHF.

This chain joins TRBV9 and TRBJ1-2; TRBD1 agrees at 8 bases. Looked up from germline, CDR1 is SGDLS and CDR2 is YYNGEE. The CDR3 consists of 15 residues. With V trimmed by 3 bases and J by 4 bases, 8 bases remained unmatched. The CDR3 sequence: CASSETGGSGYGYTF. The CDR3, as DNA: TGTGCCAGCAGCGAAACAGGGGGATCGGGCTATGGCTACACCTTC.

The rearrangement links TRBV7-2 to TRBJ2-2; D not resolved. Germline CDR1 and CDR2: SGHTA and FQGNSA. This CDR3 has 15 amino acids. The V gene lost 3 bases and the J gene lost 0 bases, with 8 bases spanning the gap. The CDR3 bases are TGTGCCAGCAGCTTGTCTCTTACGAACACCGGGGAGCTGTTTTTT. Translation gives CASSLSLTNTGELFF.

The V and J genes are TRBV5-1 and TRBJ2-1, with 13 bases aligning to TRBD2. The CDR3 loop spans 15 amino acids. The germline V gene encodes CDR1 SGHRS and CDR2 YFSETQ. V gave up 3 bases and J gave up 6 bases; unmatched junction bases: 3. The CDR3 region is CASSYGLAGVNEQFF. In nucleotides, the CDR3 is TGCGCCAGCAGCTACGGACTAGCGGGGGTCAATGAGCAGTTCTTC.

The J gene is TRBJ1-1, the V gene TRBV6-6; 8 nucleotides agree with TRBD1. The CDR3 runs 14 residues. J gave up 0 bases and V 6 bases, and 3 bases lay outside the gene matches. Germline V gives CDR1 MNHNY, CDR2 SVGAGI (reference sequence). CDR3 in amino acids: CASSRQGLNTEAFF. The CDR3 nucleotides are TGTGCCAGCAGCAGACAGGGGCTGAACACTGAAGCTTTCTTT.

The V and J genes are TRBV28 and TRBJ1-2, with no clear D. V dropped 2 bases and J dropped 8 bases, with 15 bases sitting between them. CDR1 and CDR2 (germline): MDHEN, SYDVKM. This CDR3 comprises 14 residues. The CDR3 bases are TGTGCCAGCAGTTTACCCACCCTCGTACGGGGCTACACCTTC. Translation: CASSLPTLVRGYTF.